These 28 T cell receptor beta chains were all obtained from the same sample, sequenced in a study of cytotoxic CD8 clonotypes in ibrutinib-treated CLL (dated by TCRdb to about 2021). The intended sense of this specimen's time point label: about a year on ibrutinib. The library was produced with the immunoSEQ multiplex PCR assay. Here the immuneACCESS table is served through TCRdb, limited to in-frame sequences with V and J called. Missing clones are a known gap in these copies; in checked studies unresolved V genes cover under half, and the rest lacks a known reason. This sample lists 65,000 to 85,000 clones; just over 90% were detected once. The top ten clones comprise approximately 3.1% of the sample. This material consisted of PBMCs, taken after 12 months of ibrutinib treatment. All receptors come from a human donor with chronic lymphocytic leukemia.

The chain recombines TRBV14 with TRBJ2-2; no clear D gene. This CDR3 contains 14 residues. Germline loops: CDR1 SGHDN, CDR2 FVKESK. Trimming took off 4 bases at V and 0 bases at J, with 6 bases between the two ends. CDR3 coding DNA: TGTGCCAGCAGCCGACGGCCGAACACCGGGGAGCTGTTTTTT. This encodes CASSRRPNTGELFF.

V and J are TRBV29-1 and TRBJ2-4; D may be TRBD1 or TRBD2 (5 bases each). The length of the CDR3 is 13 residues. Trimming stripped 7 bases from V and 2 bases from J, with 12 bases between. Germline V CDR1 and CDR2: SQVTM, ANQGSEA. The CDR3: CSARDASKNIQYF. DNA of the CDR3: TGCAGCGCGAGGGACGCGTCCAAAAACATTCAGTACTTC.

This clone was observed a single time. V gene TRBV7-8 combines with J gene TRBJ2-3; 8 bases align to TRBD2. CDR1 and CDR2 from the germline V gene are SGHVS and FQNEAQ. Unmatched junction bases numbered 8, after V lost 5 bases and J lost 4 bases. This CDR3 has 15 amino acids. DNA for the CDR3: TGTGCCAGCAGCGGTAAGCGGGAGCAGTCAGATACGCAGTATTTT. This codes for CASSGKREQSDTQYF.

The chain employs TRBV28 and TRBJ1-4; D remains ambiguous. Germline V gene lookup returns CDR1 MDHEN and CDR2 SYDVKM. This CDR3 contains 14 residues. V was pared by 1 base and J by 8 bases, with 11 bases between. The CDR3 spells CASSLSGGSEKLFF. The CDR3 coding sequence is TGTGCCAGCAGTTTATCAGGTGGCTCGGAAAAACTGTTTTTT.

V is TRBV4-3 and J is TRBJ2-1; 11 nucleotides line up with TRBD2. This CDR3 region has 16 residues. Germline values: CDR1 LGHNA, CDR2 YSLEER. Losses at the gene ends were 4 bases for V and 8 bases for J; bases not matched to a gene: 10. The CDR3 DNA sequence: TGCGCCAGCAGCCGAGAGGGACTAGCGGCTATCGATGAGCAGTTCTTC. Its translation: CASSREGLAAIDEQFF.

The chain combines TRBV21-1 with TRBJ1-3; the table gives TRBD1 as D, unverified against the DNA. TRBV21-1 is tagged as a pseudogene. The CDR3 totals 10 residues. The CDR3 DNA sequence: TGTGCCAGCAGCGGACCGGGACAGGCTTTT. Translation: CASSGPGQAF.

The V call is TRBV19, the J call TRBJ1-1, with unresolved D. V lost 3 bases and J lost 10, with 12 bases in between. This CDR3 comprises 12 residues. Germline V gene lookup returns CDR1 LNHDA and CDR2 SQIVND (reference sequence). The CDR3 protein is CASSIGLIRAFF. The CDR3 DNA reads as TGTGCCAGTAGTATTGGTCTAATACGAGCTTTCTTT.

V usage is TRBV5-1 and J usage is TRBJ1-4, with a tentative D call TRBD1 (6 bases). This CDR3 has 15 residues. Germline V gene lookup returns CDR1 SGHRS and CDR2 YFSETQ. V shed 1 base and J shed 4 bases, with 11 bases lying between them. The CDR3 sequence: CASSLSQGHNEKLFF. CDR3 bases: TGCGCCAGCAGCTTGAGCCAGGGGCATAATGAAAAACTGTTTTTT. The full variable domain, its missing parts supplied by reference TRBV5-1 and TRBJ1-4, is KAGVTQTPRYLIKTRGQQVTLSCSPISGHRSVSWYQQTPGQGLQFLFEYFSETQRNKGNFPGRFSGRQFSNSRSEMNVSTLELGDSALYLCASSLSQGHNEKLFFGSGTQLSVL.

This chain connects TRBV7-6 to TRBJ2-3, with 7 bases that match TRBD2. The length of the CDR3 is 16 residues. Trimming took 2 bases from V and 6 from J; bases not matched to a gene: 11. From germline, CDR1 is SGHVS and CDR2 FNYEAQ. Here the CDR3 DNA reads TGTGCCAGCAGCTTACGGACTAGTGACATATTGGATACGCAGTATTTT. It is translated as CASSLRTSDILDTQYF. Full variable domain (outside the CDR3, taken from reference TRBV7-6 and TRBJ2-3): GAGVSQSPRYKVTKRGQDVALRCDPISGHVSLYWYRQALGQGPEFLTYFNYEAQQDKSGLPNDRFSAERPEGSISTLTIQRTEQRDSAMYRCASSLRTSDILDTQYFGPGTRLTVL.

V gene TRBV7-8 combines with J gene TRBJ1-1, with 7 bases fitting TRBD1. The length of the CDR3 is 15 residues. Germline CDR1 and CDR2: SGHVS and FQNEAQ. The V segment lost 1 base and the J segment 7 bases; nucleotides outside the gene matches: 9. The CDR3 region is CASSLDRGHLGEAFF. The CDR3 nucleotides read TGTGCCAGCAGCTTAGATAGGGGGCATCTGGGTGAAGCTTTCTTT. Looking up the rest from reference TRBV7-8 and TRBJ1-1 gives the full variable domain: GAGVSQSPRYKVAKRGQDVALRCDPISGHVSLFWYQQALGQGPEFLTYFQNEAQLDKSGLPSDRFFAERPEGSVSTLKIQRTQQEDSAVYLCASSLDRGHLGEAFFGQGTRLTVV.

The CDR3 protein is CASSLGPTASYEQYF. CDR3 DNA: TGCGCCAGCAGCCTAGGCCCGACAGCTTCCTACGAGCAGTACTTC. The chain combines TRBV5-1 with TRBJ2-7; perhaps TRBD1 as D (5 bases). CDR1 and CDR2 from the germline V gene are SGHRS and YFSETQ. The V gene lost 4 bases and the J gene lost 1 base, with 15 bases spanning the gap. The CDR3 is made up of 15 amino acids.

The V gene is TRBV1, the J gene TRBJ2-3; no DNA check was done on the table's D call, TRBD2. TRBV1 is shown as a pseudogene. The CDR3 runs 18 residues. The CDR3 loop reads CTIPYWREGDVVSDTQYF. The CDR3 bases are TGCACCATTCCCTATTGGCGGGAGGGTGATGTGGTATCAGATACGCAGTATTTT.

The chain combines TRBV2 with TRBJ2-1; maybe TRBD2 (5 bases). CDR1 SNHLY and CDR2 FYNNEI come from the germline V gene. V was pared by 2 bases and J by 0 bases, with 11 bases between. CDR3 length equals 16 residues. CDR3 coding DNA: TGTGCCAGCAGTGAAACTAGGGCAGTCTCCTACAATGAGCAGTTCTTC. Protein: CASSETRAVSYNEQFF.

V gene TRBV4-2 combines with J gene TRBJ2-7; possibly TRBD1 or TRBD2 for D (5 bases each). V was trimmed by 0 bases and J by 6 bases, leaving 12 bases between them. The CDR3 is 14 residues long. The germline V gene has CDR1 LGHNA and CDR2 YNFKEQ. CDR3 coding DNA: TGTGCCAGCAGCCAAGATTGGGGGTTGCGCGAGCAGTACTTC. The encoded protein is CASSQDWGLREQYF.

The DNA for the CDR3 is TGCGCCAGCAGCCAAGATCTTGAACAGGCGAACACTGAAGCTTTCTTT. Amino acid sequence: CASSQDLEQANTEAFF. V usage is TRBV4-3 and J usage is TRBJ1-1; possible D gene TRBD1, 5 bases. Germline V lookup: CDR1 LGHNA, CDR2 YSLEER. With 0 bases removed from V and 1 base from J, the gap between germline ends came to 12 bases. This CDR3 spans 16 amino acids.

This clone was detected once. The chain employs TRBV29-1 and TRBJ1-3; 8 bases fit TRBD1. The ends lost 2 bases at V and 5 bases at J; junction bases unmatched: 5. This CDR3 is 14 amino acids long. Looked up from germline, CDR1 is SQVTM and CDR2 is ANQGSEA. The CDR3 loop is CSVEFRTGRNTIYF. CDR3 bases: TGCAGCGTTGAATTTAGGACAGGGAGAAACACCATATATTTT.

The rearrangement joins TRBV10-3 to TRBJ2-7; no firm D call. Germline loops: CDR1 ENHRY, CDR2 SYGVKD. V lost 7 bases, J lost 0 bases, and 13 bases lay in between. The CDR3 is 14 amino acids. CDR3 DNA sequence: TGTGCCATCAAACCGGGCTCCAGCTCCTACGAGCAGTACTTC. This gives the protein CAIKPGSSSYEQYF.

The gene calls are TRBV7-3 and TRBJ2-3; 9 bases agree with TRBD2. CDR3 length: 17 residues. The V gene's germline CDR1 is SGHTA and CDR2 FQGTGA. V gave up 0 bases and J gave up 3 bases; unmatched junction bases: 7. The chain's CDR3 is CASSLTLAGVGTDTQYF. Here the CDR3 DNA reads TGTGCCAGCAGCTTAACGTTAGCGGGAGTGGGGACAGATACGCAGTATTTT.

This clone was seen a handful of times. The V and J genes are TRBV15 and TRBJ1-2, with unresolved D. CDR1 LNHNV and CDR2 YYDKDF come from the germline V gene (reference sequence). The germline V and J ends were trimmed by 0 bases and 0 bases, with 11 bases remaining between them. The CDR3 length is 16 residues. The CDR3 DNA sequence: TGTGCCACCAGCAGAGATTATCCAGAAGCTAACTATGGCTACACCTTC. Protein sequence: CATSRDYPEANYGYTF.

The V call is TRBV11-3, the J call TRBJ2-7; the D gene is possibly TRBD2 (6 bases). Germline-derived CDR1 and CDR2 are SGHNT and YENEEA. Trimming shortened V by 5 bases and J by 4 bases, and 12 bases separated the two germline ends. The CDR3 consists of 13 residues. The CDR3: CASSPGVPYEQYF. CDR3 nucleotides: TGTGCCAGCAGCCCGGGAGTTCCTTACGAGCAGTACTTC.

The V call is TRBV4-2, the J call TRBJ1-2; possibly TRBD1 for D (5 bases). The CDR3 contains 14 residues. Germline-derived CDR1 and CDR2 are LGHNA and YNFKEQ. Trimming removed 6 bases from V and 8 bases from J, with 19 bases in between. CDR3 region: CASSPGYGGYGYTF. The CDR3 nucleotides read TGTGCCAGCAGTCCCGGATATGGGGGTTACGGCTACACCTTC.

This clone was found a few times. The chain uses TRBV7-2 and TRBJ1-5, with D perhaps matching TRBD1 (5 bases). Deletions cut 6 bases from V and 2 bases from J, with 17 bases between. Germline V gene sequence: CDR1 SGHTA, CDR2 FQGNSA. The CDR3 length is 16 residues. CDR3 DNA: TGTGCCAGCAGGTTGACCGGGACGGGTGGCAATCAGCCCCAGCATTTT. This translates into CASRLTGTGGNQPQHF.

The V gene is TRBV7-7, the J gene TRBJ2-1; TRBD1 or TRBD2 may be the D gene (6 bases each). In germline, CDR1 is SSHAT, CDR2 FNYEAQ (reference sequence). Between the trimmed V and J ends, which lost 2 bases and 9 bases, there was a span of 14 bases. The CDR3 loop spans 14 amino acids. The DNA for the CDR3 is TGTGCCAGCAGCTTAATGGCGGAGGGGGGTGAGCAGTTCTTC. It encodes CASSLMAEGGEQFF.

This chain uses TRBV6-5 with TRBJ2-7; no clear D gene. Germline V gives CDR1 MNHEY, CDR2 SVGAGI. The CDR3 is made up of 11 amino acids. V lost 5 bases to trimming and J lost 6 bases, with 8 bases between them. The CDR3 region has the DNA TGTGCCAGCAGTCCCGGATCCGAGCAGTACTTC. Translation gives CASSPGSEQYF.

The chain recombines TRBV5-6 with TRBJ2-6, with D unclear. The CDR3 is 17 residues long. Between the trimmed V and J ends, which lost 7 bases and 5 bases, there was a span of 22 bases. From germline, CDR1 is SGHDT and CDR2 YYEEEE. The DNA for the CDR3 is TGTGCCAGCTTGGGGTCCAAGTCACAAAGTCGGGCCAACGTCCTGACTTTC. Its translation is CASLGSKSQSRANVLTF. The full variable domain, rest sourced from reference TRBV5-6 and TRBJ2-6, is DAGVTQSPTHLIKTRGQQVTLRCSPKSGHDTVSWYQQALGQGPQFIFQYYEEEERQRGNFPDRFSGHQFPNYSSELNVNALLLGDSALYLCASLGSKSQSRANVLTFGAGSRLTVL.

This chain connects TRBV7-8 to TRBJ1-5; 10 bases are a match to TRBD1. The length of the CDR3 is 17 residues. Germline V CDR1 and CDR2: SGHVS, FQNEAQ. V gave up 3 bases and J gave up 3 bases; unmatched junction bases: 8. The CDR3 here is CASSFGDRGFNNQPQHF. The CDR3 bases are TGTGCCAGCAGCTTCGGGGACAGGGGTTTTAACAATCAGCCCCAGCATTTT. Combining the CDR3 with reference TRBV7-8 and TRBJ1-5 gives the whole variable domain GAGVSQSPRYKVAKRGQDVALRCDPISGHVSLFWYQQALGQGPEFLTYFQNEAQLDKSGLPSDRFFAERPEGSVSTLKIQRTQQEDSAVYLCASSFGDRGFNNQPQHFGDGTRLSIL.

The chain carries TRBV9 and TRBJ2-3; 11 positions agree with TRBD2. Germline assignment: CDR1 SGDLS and CDR2 YYNGEE. Trimming cost V 3 bases and J 5 bases; bases outside gene matches: 14. The CDR3 spans 18 residues. The CDR3, as DNA: TGTGCCAGCAGCGGTAATTTTGATAGCGGGAGGGCTGAAGATACGCAGTATTTT. This translates into CASSGNFDSGRAEDTQYF. Full variable domain (remainder filled in from reference TRBV9 and TRBJ2-3): DSGVTQTPKHLITATGQRVTLRCSPRSGDLSVYWYQQSLDQGLQFLIQYYNGEERAKGNILERFSAQQFPDLHSELNLSSLELGDSALYFCASSGNFDSGRAEDTQYFGPGTRLTVL.

This clone was detected ten times or more. The genes are TRBV28 and TRBJ2-7; 15 nucleotides agree with TRBD2. Looked up from germline, CDR1 is MDHEN and CDR2 is SYDVKM. The CDR3 loop spans 20 amino acids. Trimming cost V 6 bases and J 0 bases; bases outside gene matches: 15. This CDR3 is CASSPEAGLAGGTVSYEQYF. The CDR3 DNA sequence: TGTGCCAGCAGCCCCGAGGCGGGACTAGCGGGAGGAACGGTCTCCTACGAGCAGTACTTC.